This record covers a single T cell receptor beta chain. This clonotype was detected a few times. What this receptor recognizes is not known. No quality values exist for individual bases; no much larger clone is one base distant. The data were obtained in a study of tumor-infiltrating lymphocytes in primary liver carcinoma (dated by TCRdb to 2015 to 2018). Concerning the study at large: Hepatocellular carcinoma (four) or combined HCC and intrahepatic cholangiocarcinoma (one) was present in the five patients, who were three men and two women aged 30 to 69 years. Tumors of the five patients were stage T1-T3 N0M0 with maximum diameters of roughly 4.2 to 11 cm. Samples yielded roughly 3.5 to 8 million productive TCRbeta reads; read depth did not differ significantly between tissue types. TCRbeta repertoire sequencing, expression microarrays and whole-exome sequencing were combined in the study across five regions of each liver tumor, with adjacent normal tissue and blood also included. A total of roughly 35 specimens from 5 patients went through TCRbeta repertoire sequencing, namely 25 tumor regions, 5 adjacent noncancerous liver tissues and 5 peripheral blood samples. To link TCRbeta repertoire diversity with the local molecular phenotype, the approximately 24 tumor region samples were profiled using Agilent mRNA microarrays. Technical replicate repertoires showed high reproducibility, with mean shared-clone rates roughly 0.87 and correlation coefficients above 0.95. The study at large found these results: With just 4 or 5 patients in the study, the authors point out that the findings should be validated in a larger study. Because the samples were bulk and unsorted, CD4+ and CD8+ T cell repertoires could not be compared. Because sequencing covered only the TCR beta chain and unpaired alpha chains were not captured, true repertoire diversity is likely underestimated. Pairs of tumor regions showed greater repertoire overlap (mean about 35%) than tumor-adjacent pairs (roughly 17%) or tumor-blood pairs (roughly 15%), which is consistent with antigen-driven expansion. A significantly larger repertoire fraction was made up by the top 250 clones in tumors than in blood (p = 0.039). Only about 8-24% of top clones were present in all five regions of a tumor, suggesting spatial heterogeneity of tumor-infiltrating T cells.

A constant-region primer and ProtoScript II reverse transcriptase were used to reverse-transcribe TCRbeta-specific cDNA from approximately 550 ng total RNA. Three nested multiplex PCR rounds, following a slightly modified ARM-PCR procedure, were used to build the TCRbeta libraries. Multiplex TRBV1-TRBV30 forward primers and a Cbeta reverse primer were used in the first two PCR rounds, each of which was run for roughly 9 cycles. Sample barcodes and Illumina adapters were attached in a final 25-cycle PCR using Deep VentR polymerase. Amplicons of 200-500 bp were gel-purified with a QIAquick gel extraction kit before sequencing. TCRbeta amplicons were sequenced on an Illumina HiSeq 2500 with 250-bp paired-end reads. As for the authors' bioinformatics: Quality trimming of reads was performed with Trimmomatic v0.33, and paired reads were merged with FLASH v1.2.11 so that full CDR3 sequences could be recovered. V, D and J germline segments were assigned to the rearranged TCRbeta sequences by MiGEC v1.2.1b. Clonotype statistics and Shannon-Wiener diversity indices were computed with VDJtools v1.0.0. To reduce sampling bias, subsequent analyses other than the diversity analysis used only the 250 most abundant clonotypes in each sample. TCRdb took the public reads, trimmed them with fastp at Q25, ran MiXCR for clone calling and kept in-frame beta chains. Rows merge per CDR3 protein into single entries with the most common DNA and genes. In this record, the V and J calls reflect TCRdb's handling and not the investigators' own analysis. Present in this sample are approximately 99,000 distinct CDR3 sequences, around 63% of which were seen just once. The biggest ten clones account for 9.5% of the sample.

The CDR3 numbers 17 residues from cysteine through phenylalanine. The DNA shown is the 51-base CDR3, in frame from base 1. The germline V gene encodes CDR1 SEHNR and CDR2 FQNEAQ (reference sequence). Clipping removes 4 bases from V and 2 bases from J, with 9 as the unmatched junction base count. Without any cell sorting, total RNA and DNA were co-extracted from approximately 22-30 mg of bulk tissue using the AllPrep DNA/RNA mini kit. Between November 2015 and 2016, a few patients in China with histopathologically diagnosed primary liver carcinoma had surgical resection. At the time of sampling, the patients had chronic HBV infection and had not received any treatment. Five spatially separated regions were sampled from each tumor: the superior, inferior, left-lateral and right-lateral poles, plus the tumor centre. Histological examination found more than 75% viable tumor cells in every tumor sample. Fresh tumor and adjacent tissue pieces were bisected; one half was stored in RNAlater at -80°C, the other sent for histology.

This chain joins TRBV7-9 to TRBJ2-2; the central 8 bases match TRBD2. What was sequenced was liver tumor tissue from sampling region 5. What this sample's cell subset or site label stands for: tumor region T5, tumor centre. The TCR sequence derives from a woman aged 55 to 70 with primary liver carcinoma and hepatitis B virus infection. The CDR3 has the sequence CASSSPILAVNTGELFF. The sequenced DNA: TGTGCCAGCAGCTCTCCGATACTAGCGGTTAACACCGGGGAGCTGTTTTTT.